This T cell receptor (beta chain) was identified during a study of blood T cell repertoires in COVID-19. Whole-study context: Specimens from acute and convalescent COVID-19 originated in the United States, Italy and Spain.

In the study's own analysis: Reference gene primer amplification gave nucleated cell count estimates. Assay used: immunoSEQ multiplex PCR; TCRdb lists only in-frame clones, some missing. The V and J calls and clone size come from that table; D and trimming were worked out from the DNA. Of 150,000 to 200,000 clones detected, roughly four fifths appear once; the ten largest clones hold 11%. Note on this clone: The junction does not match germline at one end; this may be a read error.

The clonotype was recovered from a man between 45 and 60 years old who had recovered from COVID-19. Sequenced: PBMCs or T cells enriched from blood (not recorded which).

The CDR3 sequence is CASSYRTVWAF. As DNA, the CDR3 is TGTGCCAGCAGCTACCGGACAGTATGGGCTTTC. The rearrangement uses TRBV5-6 and TRBJ1-2; weak D call: TRBD1 (6 bases). Germline assignment: CDR1 SGHDT and CDR2 YYEEEE. CDR3 size: 11 residues.